The 15 T cell receptor beta chains in this list originate from one sample, sequenced in a study of T cells in Graves' hyperthyroidism and ophthalmopathy. Researchers amplified the TCR beta CDR3 regions from RNA transcripts. HTBI primers drove first-round RT-PCR of the TCR CDR3. TCRdb ran MiXCR on the multiplex PCR reads and lists one entry per CDR3 protein. Altogether 550,000 to 850,000 distinct CDR3 sequences are present, roughly 20% being singletons, with the ten largest covering around 15%. Material for sequencing was blood. These receptors all come from a woman aged 45-65 years with Graves' hyperthyroidism that later progressed to Graves' ophthalmopathy.

This clonotype was counted only a few times. The rearrangement uses TRBV30 and TRBJ1-6; D is unresolved. The CDR3 covers 14 residues. V shed 1 base and J shed 6 bases, with 10 bases lying between them. The germline CDR1 and CDR2 sequences are GTSNPN and SVGIG (reference sequence). The CDR3 loop reads CAWSATRRNSPLHF. In nucleotides, the CDR3 is TGTGCCTGGAGTGCAACCCGACGTAATTCACCCCTCCACTTT.

This clonotype showed up many times. The rearrangement joins TRBV3-1 to TRBJ2-3; tentatively, D is TRBD2 (6 bases). With 1 base removed from V and 6 bases from J, the gap between germline ends came to 8 bases. Germline-derived CDR1 and CDR2 are LGHDT and YNNKEL (reference sequence). The CDR3 is made up of 13 amino acids. In nucleotides, the CDR3 is TGTGCCAGCAGCCAAGTACGGGGGGATACGCAGTATTTT. It codes for CASSQVRGDTQYF.

CDR3 nucleotides: TGTGCCAGTAGTATAGGTACAAACAATGAGCAGTTCTTC. It yields the protein CASSIGTNNEQFF. The gene calls are TRBV19 and TRBJ2-1; D ambiguous. Germline V gene lookup returns CDR1 LNHDA and CDR2 SQIVND (reference sequence). The V end was cut by 1 base, the J end by 5 bases, with 6 bases between. The CDR3 runs to 13 residues.

Only a few counts were recorded for this clonotype. The genes are TRBV3-1 and TRBJ2-3, with 14 bases lining up with TRBD2. The CDR3 runs to 18 residues. Germline V gives CDR1 LGHDT, CDR2 YNNKEL (reference sequence). After removal of 4 bases from V and 0 bases from J, the junction contained 6 bases not matched to a gene. The CDR3 is CASSPRTSGGPSTDTQYF. CDR3 bases: TGTGCCAGCAGCCCACGGACTAGCGGGGGGCCTAGCACAGATACGCAGTATTTT.

In this sample, this clonotype turned up many times. V and J are TRBV20-1 and TRBJ1-2; unclear D gene. The V gene lost 6 bases and the J gene lost 2 bases, with 13 bases spanning the gap. CDR1 is DFQATT, CDR2 SNEGSKA, per germline (reference sequence). The CDR3 totals 13 residues. The CDR3 here is CSAPTIGNYGYTF. Here the CDR3 DNA reads TGCAGTGCCCCTACGATCGGGAACTATGGCTACACCTTC.

The rearrangement uses TRBV18 and TRBJ1-3, with no clear D. The CDR3 has 17 amino acids. CDR1 is KGHSH and CDR2 is LQKENI in the germline V gene. With 0 bases removed from V and 4 bases from J, the gap between germline ends came to 16 bases. The CDR3 here is CASSPPGTGAEGNTIYF. CDR3 bases: TGTGCCAGCTCACCACCCGGTACGGGTGCGGAAGGAAACACCATATATTTT.

This clonotype was picked up a small number of times. The J gene is TRBJ1-5, the V gene TRBV6-1; no reliable D call. The V gene lost 1 base and the J gene lost 0 bases, with 13 bases spanning the gap. The germline CDR1 and CDR2 sequences are MNHNS and SASEGT. This CDR3 is built from 17 residues. The CDR3 protein is CASSEGFGGFSNQPQHF. The CDR3 DNA sequence: TGTGCCAGCAGTGAAGGATTCGGCGGATTTAGCAATCAGCCCCAGCATTTT.

The chain combines TRBV20-1 with TRBJ2-1; D not certain. Germline V gene data show CDR1 as DFQATT and CDR2 as SNEGSKA (reference sequence). There are 12 residues in the CDR3. The ends were cut back, 7 bases at V and 0 bases at J, with 7 bases in the middle. This chain's CDR3 is CSVTRSYNEQFF. CDR3 in DNA: TGCAGTGTTACCCGCTCCTACAATGAGCAGTTCTTC.

Ten or more counts support this clonotype. V gene TRBV30 combines with J gene TRBJ1-2; 8 bases agree with TRBD1. From germline, CDR1 is GTSNPN and CDR2 SVGIG (reference sequence). Trimming took 3 bases from V and 0 from J; bases not matched to a gene: 6. This CDR3 is built from 15 residues. The CDR3 DNA sequence: TGTGCCTGGAGGACAGGGGTAGCGGCTAACTATGGCTACACCTTC. Translating gives CAWRTGVAANYGYTF.

This clonotype appeared a few times. The chain links TRBV5-6 to TRBJ1-3; D is perhaps TRBD1 (5 bases). V lost 0 bases to trimming and J lost 1 base, with 11 bases between them. Germline V gene sequence: CDR1 SGHDT, CDR2 YYEEEE. The CDR3 length is 16 residues. DNA for the CDR3: TGTGCCAGCAGCTTGGGGGGGGAAGCGTCTGGAAACACCATATATTTT. It codes for CASSLGGEASGNTIYF.

This clonotype was observed at least ten times. This sequence joins TRBV20-1 and TRBJ1-2; a possible D gene is TRBD1 (5 bases). Germline V CDR1 and CDR2: DFQATT, SNEGSKA (reference sequence). V was shortened by 3 bases and J by 1 base, with 6 bases between the two germline ends. This CDR3 has 12 amino acids. The CDR3 loop reads CSARTDNYGYTF. The CDR3, as DNA: TGCAGTGCTAGGACAGATAACTATGGCTACACCTTC.

Only a few counts were recorded for this clonotype. V and J are TRBV15 and TRBJ2-3; a possible D gene is TRBD1 (5 bases). V shed 3 bases and J shed 2 bases, with 12 bases lying between them. CDR3 size: 15 residues. Per germline, CDR1 LNHNV and CDR2 YYDKDF (reference sequence). This chain's CDR3 is CATSRGWGYTDTQYF. In nucleotides, the CDR3 is TGTGCCACCAGCAGGGGCTGGGGCTACACAGATACGCAGTATTTT.

This clonotype was seen more than once but under ten times. The chain has TRBV7-6 and TRBJ2-2, with TRBD2 matching over 13 bases. CDR1 and CDR2 (germline): SGHVS, FNYEAQ. With V trimmed by 3 bases and J by 0 bases, 4 bases remained unmatched. CDR3 length: 18 residues. This CDR3 reads CASSFGLAGASNTGELFF. For the CDR3, the DNA is TGTGCCAGCAGCTTTGGACTAGCGGGGGCCTCGAACACCGGGGAGCTGTTTTTT.

The chain carries TRBV20-1 and TRBJ1-6; tentative D call: TRBD1 (6 bases). CDR1 and CDR2 (germline): DFQATT, SNEGSKA (reference sequence). CDR3 length equals 13 residues. The V and J ends lost 4 bases and 10 bases respectively, with 14 bases between them. Here the CDR3 reads CSAISTGYSPLHF. The CDR3 DNA reads as TGCAGTGCTATCTCGACAGGTTACTCACCCCTCCACTTT.

At least ten counts were recorded for this clonotype. The rearrangement links TRBV20-1 to TRBJ2-1; D might be TRBD2 (6 bases). The CDR3 sequence is 12 residues long. V was clipped by 6 bases and J by 8 bases, with 14 bases between them. Germline CDR1 is DFQATT and CDR2 is SNEGSKA (reference sequence). CDR3 amino acids: CSAPGPGDEQFF. The CDR3 region has the DNA TGCAGTGCCCCCGGACCGGGGGATGAGCAGTTCTTC.